A selection of T cell receptor beta chains follows, all from one sample in a study of blood T cell repertoires in COVID-19. Profiling relied on immunoSEQ multiplex PCR, and the TCRdb table lists in-frame clones only, not all of them. Seen here are a few hundred thousand clones, around nine tenths observed once, and the top ten hold approximately 2.9%. Sample: peripheral blood. The receptors were sampled from a human donor in a cohort sampled during active COVID-19. CDR3s leave out the opening cysteine and the closing phenylalanine or tryptophan. Fields, in order: V gene, J gene, CDR3 protein.

TRBV27	TRBJ2-5	ASSSGDASAETQY
TRBV4-1	TRBJ2-7	ASSPRASGSYEQY
TRBV6-5	TRBJ2-3	ASSFRRRDTQY
TRBV5-1	TRBJ2-1	ASSLWENEQF
TRBV7-3	TRBJ2-3	ASSSRTSGGTDTQY
TRBV25-1	TRBJ2-1	ASSESVVAGRHNEQF
TRBV28	TRBJ2-7	ASSPGQGRGYEQY
TRBV5-4	TRBJ2-5	ASSPNQGGQETQY
TRBV27	TRBJ2-5	ASSLGLVGETQY
TRBV4-1	TRBJ1-5	ASSPGSESNQPQH
TRBV6-5	TRBJ1-1	ASLHEVAEAF
TRBV5-1	TRBJ2-2	ASSLENGGGNTGELF
TRBV3-1/TRBV3-2	TRBJ2-3	ASSLAASTDTQY
TRBV15	TRBJ1-1	ATSRGLGQFDTEAF
TRBV13	TRBJ1-4	ASSLGGQFNEKLF
TRBV27	TRBJ2-1	ASSPLAAAYNEQF
TRBV2	TRBJ1-1	ASALGTGWTEAF
TRBV30	TRBJ1-6	AWSEDRLAPLH
TRBV7-9	TRBJ2-2	ASTGPPGTANELNFGSNTGELF
TRBV2	TRBJ1-4	ASREKYTGGGEKLF
TRBV2	TRBJ2-7	ASDRVMYEQY
TRBV5-8	TRBJ2-3	ASSLSGYTDTQY
TRBV5-1	TRBJ2-1	ASSLGLAGNEQF
TRBV30	TRBJ2-1	AWRRKESSYNEQF
TRBV7-8	TRBJ2-5	ASSPGDRVRETQY
TRBV27	TRBJ2-7	ASSLRPTGVAYEQY
TRBV5-6	TRBJ1-1	ASSFLIDRGKDRGEAF
TRBV19	TRBJ1-3	ASIAGTGYSGNTIY
TRBV10-3	TRBJ2-1	AISEGGRGDEQF
TRBV5-1	TRBJ1-1	ASSLAGRGEGEAF
TRBV2	TRBJ2-3	ASSGRTSPTDTQY
TRBV7-9	TRBJ2-2	ASSLALAVTGELF
TRBV2	TRBJ2-3	ASPLGGGTDTQY
TRBV6-5	TRBJ1-5	ASLPGVNQPQH
TRBV7-8	TRBJ1-1	ASKGQLNTEAF
TRBV7-9	TRBJ2-3	ASSLQANTDTQY
TRBV2	TRBJ1-2	ASSDRGIYGYT
TRBV7-9	TRBJ2-7	ASSLSPSGLNEQY
TRBV27	TRBJ2-3	ASSLSRGQTQY
TRBV19	TRBJ1-2	ASSQGTLLYT
TRBV4-1	TRBJ2-1	ASSRTSGNHNEQF
TRBV19	TRBJ1-2	ASMQYPYGYT
TRBV15	TRBJ2-1	ATSRGGLAGVSEQF
TRBV6-5	TRBJ2-1	ASSLTSGSSYNEQF
TRBV3-1/TRBV3-2	TRBJ2-2	ASSQGPETGELF
TRBV28	TRBJ2-7	ASSSPFGTSGRAGYEQY
TRBV10-3	TRBJ1-2	AISRTGEYGYT
TRBV7-9	TRBJ1-5	ASSSGQGGNQPQH
TRBV28	TRBJ1-1	ASSLPQGMNTEAF
TRBV18	TRBJ1-1	ASSRATGGQDTEAF
TRBV3-1/TRBV3-2	TRBJ1-1	ASSQESTGNTEAF
TRBV4-2	TRBJ2-5	ASSQEGTGEETQY
TRBV9	TRBJ2-1	ASSVEEEGFREQF
TRBV9	TRBJ2-3	ASTPRDGEADTQY
TRBV30	TRBJ1-6	AWSETGYLDSPLH
TRBV30	TRBJ2-3	AWSVQGVGTDTQY
TRBV4-2	TRBJ1-5	ASSQDRGTGGQPQH
TRBV9	TRBJ2-7	ASSVDGSGSYEQY
TRBV7-8	TRBJ2-5	ASSSLAGASQETQY